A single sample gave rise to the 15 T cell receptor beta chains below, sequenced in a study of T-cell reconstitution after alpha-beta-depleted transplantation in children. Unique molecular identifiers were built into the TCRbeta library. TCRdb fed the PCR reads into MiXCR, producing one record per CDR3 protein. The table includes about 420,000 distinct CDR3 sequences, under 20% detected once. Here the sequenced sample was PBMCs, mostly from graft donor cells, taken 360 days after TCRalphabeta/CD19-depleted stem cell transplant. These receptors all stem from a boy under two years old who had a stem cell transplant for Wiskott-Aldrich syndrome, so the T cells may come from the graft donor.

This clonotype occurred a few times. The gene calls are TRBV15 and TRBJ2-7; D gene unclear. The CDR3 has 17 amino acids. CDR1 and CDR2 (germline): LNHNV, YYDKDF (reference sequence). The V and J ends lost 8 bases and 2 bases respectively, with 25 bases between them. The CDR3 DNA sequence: TGTGCCACCGGTAGATCGGGTCTGGGCGACCCTCCCTACGAGCAGTACTTC. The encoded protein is CATGRSGLGDPPYEQYF.

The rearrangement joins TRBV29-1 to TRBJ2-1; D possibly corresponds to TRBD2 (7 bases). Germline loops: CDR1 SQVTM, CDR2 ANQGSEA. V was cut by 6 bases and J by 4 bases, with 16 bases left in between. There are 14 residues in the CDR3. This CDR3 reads CSVERGGLYNEQFF. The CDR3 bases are TGCAGCGTAGAAAGGGGGGGACTATACAATGAGCAGTTCTTC.

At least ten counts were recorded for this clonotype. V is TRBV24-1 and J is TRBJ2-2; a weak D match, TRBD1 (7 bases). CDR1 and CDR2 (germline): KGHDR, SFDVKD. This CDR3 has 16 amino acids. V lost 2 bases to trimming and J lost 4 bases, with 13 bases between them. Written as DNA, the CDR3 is TGTGCCACCAGTGATTCGACAGGGAGGTTCACCGGGGAGCTGTTTTTT. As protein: CATSDSTGRFTGELFF.

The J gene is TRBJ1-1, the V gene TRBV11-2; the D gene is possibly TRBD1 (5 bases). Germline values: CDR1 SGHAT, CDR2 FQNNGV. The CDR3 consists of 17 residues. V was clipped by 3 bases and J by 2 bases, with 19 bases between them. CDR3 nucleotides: TGTGCCAGCAGCTTCGTTGGGTGGGGGAATGATAACACTGAAGCTTTCTTT. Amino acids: CASSFVGWGNDNTEAFF.

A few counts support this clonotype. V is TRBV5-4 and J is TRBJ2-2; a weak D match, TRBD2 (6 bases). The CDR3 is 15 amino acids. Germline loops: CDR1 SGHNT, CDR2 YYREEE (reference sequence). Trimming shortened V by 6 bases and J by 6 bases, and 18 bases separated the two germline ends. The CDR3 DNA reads TGTGCCAGCAAGACGGGAGTGGGCGGGGCCGGGGAGCTGTTTTTT. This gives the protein CASKTGVGGAGELFF.

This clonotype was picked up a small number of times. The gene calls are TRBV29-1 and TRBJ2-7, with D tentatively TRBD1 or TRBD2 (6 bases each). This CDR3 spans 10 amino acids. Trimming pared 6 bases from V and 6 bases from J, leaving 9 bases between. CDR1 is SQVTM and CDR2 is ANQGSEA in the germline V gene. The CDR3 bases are TGCAGCGTGGGGGGCGGCGAGCAGTACTTC. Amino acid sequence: CSVGGGEQYF.

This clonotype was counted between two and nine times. CDR3 sequence: CATSDLPGATRRDTQYF. CDR3 nucleotide sequence: TGTGCCACCAGTGATCTCCCGGGGGCGACACGGAGAGATACGCAGTATTTT. The chain couples TRBV24-1 to TRBJ2-3; D is possibly TRBD1 or TRBD2 (6 bases each). Germline loops: CDR1 KGHDR, CDR2 SFDVKD. V lost 3 bases to trimming and J lost 5 bases, with 20 bases between them. CDR3 size: 17 residues.

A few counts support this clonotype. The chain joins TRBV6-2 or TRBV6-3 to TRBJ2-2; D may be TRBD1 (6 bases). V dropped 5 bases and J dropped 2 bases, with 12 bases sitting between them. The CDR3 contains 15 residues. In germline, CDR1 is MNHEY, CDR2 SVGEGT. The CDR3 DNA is TGTGCCAGCAGTACGGTGACAGGCAACACCGGGGAGCTGTTTTTT. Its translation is CASSTVTGNTGELFF.

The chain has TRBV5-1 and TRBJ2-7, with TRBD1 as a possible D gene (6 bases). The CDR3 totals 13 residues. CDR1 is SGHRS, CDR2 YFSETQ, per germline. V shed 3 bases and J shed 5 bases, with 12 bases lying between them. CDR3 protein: CASSCEPGDEQYF. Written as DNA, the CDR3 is TGCGCCAGCAGCTGCGAACCAGGGGACGAGCAGTACTTC.

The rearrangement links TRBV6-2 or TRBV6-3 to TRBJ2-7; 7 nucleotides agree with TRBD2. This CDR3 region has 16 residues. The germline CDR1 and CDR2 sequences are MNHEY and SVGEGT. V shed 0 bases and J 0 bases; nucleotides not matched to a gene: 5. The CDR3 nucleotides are TGTGCCAGCAGTTACTCGTCGCGGGGGACCTCCTACGAGCAGTACTTC. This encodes CASSYSSRGTSYEQYF.

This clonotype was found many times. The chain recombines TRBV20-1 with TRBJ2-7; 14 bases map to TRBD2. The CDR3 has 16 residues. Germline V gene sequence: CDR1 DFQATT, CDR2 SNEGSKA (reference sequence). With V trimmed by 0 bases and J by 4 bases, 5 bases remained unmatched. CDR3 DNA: TGCAGTGCTAGAGATCCCTGGACTAGCGGGAGGTACGAGCAGTACTTC. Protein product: CSARDPWTSGRYEQYF.

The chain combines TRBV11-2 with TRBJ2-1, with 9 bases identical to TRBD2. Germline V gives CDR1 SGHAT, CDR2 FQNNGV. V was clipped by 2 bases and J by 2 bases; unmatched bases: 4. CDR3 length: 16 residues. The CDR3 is CASSLYLAGPYNEQFF. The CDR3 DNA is TGTGCCAGCAGCTTATATCTAGCGGGACCCTACAATGAGCAGTTCTTC.

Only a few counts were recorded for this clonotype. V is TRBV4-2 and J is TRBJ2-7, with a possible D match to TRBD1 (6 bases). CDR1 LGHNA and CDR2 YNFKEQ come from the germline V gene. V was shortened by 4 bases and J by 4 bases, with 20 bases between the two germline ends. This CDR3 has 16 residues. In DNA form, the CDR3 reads TGTGCCAGCAGCCGCCAAGGGGGTGCTGGGCTTTACGAGCAGTACTTC. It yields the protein CASSRQGGAGLYEQYF.

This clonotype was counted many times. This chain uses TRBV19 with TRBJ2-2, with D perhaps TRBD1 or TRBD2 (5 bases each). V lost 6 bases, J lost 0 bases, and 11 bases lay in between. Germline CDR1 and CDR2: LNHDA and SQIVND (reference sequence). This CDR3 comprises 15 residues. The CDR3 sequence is CASSPGTTNTGELFF. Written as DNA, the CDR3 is TGTGCCAGTAGCCCCGGGACGACGAACACCGGGGAGCTGTTTTTT.

Here the CDR3 DNA reads TGCGCCAGCAGCTTGGCTACCGACCCTAGCACAGATACGCAGTATTTT. Its protein product is CASSLATDPSTDTQYF. This chain connects TRBV5-1 to TRBJ2-3; unclear D gene. This CDR3 region has 16 residues. CDR1 is SGHRS and CDR2 is YFSETQ in the germline V gene. V was shortened by 0 bases and J by 0 bases, with 11 bases between the two germline ends.